These 29 T cell receptor beta chains originate from one sample sequenced in a study of T-cell reconstitution after alpha-beta-depleted transplantation in children. Preparing the TCRbeta library involved the use of unique molecular identifiers. A single record per CDR3 protein comes from TCRdb applying MiXCR to the PCR reads. This table has 120,000 to 150,000 distinct CDR3 sequences, 8% to 10% appearing once. The sample consisted of PBMCs, mostly from graft donor cells, taken 180 days after TCRalphabeta/CD19-depleted stem cell transplant. The receptors were sampled from a female patient between 2 and 15 years old who had a stem cell transplant for congenital amegakaryocytic thrombocytopenia, so the T cells may come from the graft donor.

This clonotype occurred a few times. The CDR3 region is CSRYTQSRGGYTF. CDR3 nucleotides: TGCAGTCGCTACACACAAAGTAGGGGCGGCTACACCTTC. The chain carries TRBV20-1 and TRBJ1-2, with D perhaps TRBD1 (5 bases). Germline CDR1 and CDR2: DFQATT and SNEGSKA (reference sequence). The germline V and J ends were trimmed by 8 bases and 8 bases, with 21 bases remaining between them. The CDR3 runs 13 residues.

This clonotype was recorded a few times. V is TRBV11-1 and J is TRBJ1-6; D gene ambiguous. CDR1 is SGHAT, CDR2 FQDESV, per germline (reference sequence). The CDR3 totals 18 residues. Trimming left V 2 bases short and J 7 bases short, with 21 bases between. CDR3 residues: CASSLLLRAGRKNSPLHF. As DNA, the CDR3 is TGTGCCAGCAGCTTATTGCTTCGGGCTGGCCGAAAGAATTCACCCCTCCACTTT. Looking up the rest from reference TRBV11-1 and TRBJ1-6 gives the full variable domain: EAEVAQSPRYKITEKSQAVAFWCDPISGHATLYWYRQILGQGPELLVQFQDESVVDDSQLPKDRFSAERLKGVDSTLKIQPAELGDSAMYLCASSLLLRAGRKNSPLHFGNGTRLTVT.

The chain carries TRBV5-1 and TRBJ1-2; a possible D gene is TRBD1 (6 bases). This CDR3 has 13 amino acids. Germline V gene sequence: CDR1 SGHRS, CDR2 YFSETQ. The V end was cut by 5 bases, the J end by 8 bases, with 16 bases between. CDR3 sequence: CASSRDRLGGYTF. CDR3 nucleotides: TGCGCCAGCAGTCGAGACAGGCTCGGGGGCTACACCTTC. The full variable domain, with the rest looked up from reference TRBV5-1 and TRBJ1-2, is KAGVTQTPRYLIKTRGQQVTLSCSPISGHRSVSWYQQTPGQGLQFLFEYFSETQRNKGNFPGRFSGRQFSNSRSEMNVSTLELGDSALYLCASSRDRLGGYTFGSGTRLTVV.

This rearrangement joins TRBV20-1 to TRBJ1-4; 8 bases line up with TRBD1. The CDR3 loop spans 15 amino acids. CDR1 and CDR2 from the germline V gene are DFQATT and SNEGSKA (reference sequence). The V gene end was trimmed by 0 bases and the J gene end by 7 bases; junction bases not matched to a gene: 7. The CDR3 DNA sequence: TGCAGTGCTAGAGATCCGTCCAGGGGGCCTGAAAAACTGTTTTTT. It translates to CSARDPSRGPEKLFF.

V usage is TRBV15 and J usage is TRBJ2-5; 8 bases match TRBD1. V lost 0 bases to trimming and J lost 4 bases; unmatched junction nucleotides: 4. This CDR3 has 15 residues. CDR1 and CDR2 (germline): LNHNV, YYDKDF (reference sequence). The DNA of the CDR3 is TGTGCCACCAGCAGAGATCTAGGACAGGGAGAGACCCAGTACTTC. Translated, it gives CATSRDLGQGETQYF.

This clonotype was observed a handful of times. J is TRBJ2-5 and V is TRBV5-1, with D possibly TRBD1 on 5 matching bases. V lost 3 bases, J lost 5 bases, and 14 bases lay in between. CDR1 is SGHRS and CDR2 is YFSETQ in the germline V gene. The CDR3 is 14 amino acids. The CDR3 nucleotides are TGCGCCAGCAGCTCCCTGGCAGGGTTGGAGACCCAGTACTTC. Amino acid sequence: CASSSLAGLETQYF.

This clonotype was detected many times. The chain employs TRBV25-1 and TRBJ2-5; 7 positions agree with TRBD2. Germline CDR1 reads MGHDK; CDR2 reads SYGVNS. The CDR3 spans 18 residues. The junction had 13 bases not matched to a gene; V was cut back by 3 bases and J by 0 bases. Written as DNA, the CDR3 is TGTGCCAGCAGTGACCCGCGTCGGAGCGGGAAGTACCAAGAGACCCAGTACTTC. This gives the protein CASSDPRRSGKYQETQYF. The full variable domain, rest sourced from reference TRBV25-1 and TRBJ2-5, is EADIYQTPRYLVIGTGKKITLECSQTMGHDKMYWYQQDPGMELHLIHYSYGVNSTEKGDLSSESTVSRIRTEHFPLTLESARPSHTSQYLCASSDPRRSGKYQETQYFGPGTRLLVL.

This clonotype showed up just a few times. The rearrangement uses TRBV4-2 and TRBJ1-6, with D perhaps matching TRBD1 (5 bases). The CDR3 is 15 residues long. Germline CDR1 LGHNA, CDR2 YNFKEQ. Deletions cut 5 bases from V and 9 bases from J, with 17 bases between. The CDR3 region is CASSSPGGESSPLHF. The CDR3 region has the DNA TGTGCCAGCAGCTCCCCCGGGGGTGAGTCTTCACCCCTCCACTTT.

The table lists this clonotype with many counts. In DNA, the CDR3 is TGTGCCAGCAGCCTAGGGACAGGGGCCCCAGCTAACTATGGCTACACCTTC. Amino acid sequence: CASSLGTGAPANYGYTF. V gene TRBV28 combines with J gene TRBJ1-2; TRBD1 aligns across 10 bases. Trimming cost V 6 bases and J 0 bases; bases outside gene matches: 10. The CDR3 length is 17 residues. Germline V lookup: CDR1 MDHEN, CDR2 SYDVKM.

The CDR3 bases are TGCAGTGCTAGAGATCGGACAGGGGGCGGAACGGCTTTCTTT. This translates into CSARDRTGGGTAFF. The chain employs TRBV20-1 and TRBJ1-1, with 11 nucleotides matching TRBD1. Germline CDR1 reads DFQATT; CDR2 reads SNEGSKA (reference sequence). After removal of 0 bases from V and 11 bases from J, the junction contained 8 bases not matched to a gene. The CDR3 totals 14 residues.

This clonotype has at least ten counts. CDR3 coding DNA: TGTGCCTGGAGTGAAAGTCCTGCCAAAAACATTCAGTACTTC. It yields the protein CAWSESPAKNIQYF. The chain joins TRBV30 to TRBJ2-4; no reliable D call. Germline values: CDR1 GTSNPN, CDR2 SVGIG (reference sequence). The CDR3 totals 14 residues. V was trimmed by 1 base and J by 1 base, leaving 8 bases between them.

The chain combines TRBV20-1 with TRBJ2-7; 10 bases map to TRBD1. CDR1 is DFQATT, CDR2 SNEGSKA, per germline (reference sequence). V dropped 2 bases and J dropped 3; count of bases not matched to a gene: 4. The CDR3 is 14 amino acids. DNA of the CDR3: TGCAGTGCTAGAAACCGGGACAGGGGCTACGAGCAGTACTTC. Protein: CSARNRDRGYEQYF.

In its sample, this clonotype was seen many times. The rearrangement uses TRBV5-1 and TRBJ1-1; D is uncertain. The CDR3 length is 14 residues. CDR1 and CDR2 from the germline V gene are SGHRS and YFSETQ. Trimming removed 0 bases from V and 1 base from J, with 7 bases in between. CDR3 sequence: CASSLAWPNTEAFF. For the CDR3, the DNA is TGCGCCAGCAGCTTGGCCTGGCCGAACACTGAAGCTTTCTTT.

This clonotype was seen repeatedly, ten times or more. The chain has TRBV12-3 or TRBV12-4 and TRBJ2-7; 7 bases map to TRBD2. Germline trimming cut 1 base from V and 5 bases from J; bases unmatched to any gene: 8. The CDR3 runs to 15 residues. The CDR3: CASSLVGEGLDEQYF. The CDR3 DNA is TGTGCCAGCAGTTTAGTCGGGGAGGGCCTGGACGAGCAGTACTTC.

The table lists this clonotype with many counts. The CDR3 protein is CASSLKDRGRNTDTQYF. The CDR3 DNA follows: TGTGCCAGCAGTTTAAAGGACAGGGGGCGGAACACAGATACGCAGTATTTT. The chain recombines TRBV12-3 or TRBV12-4 with TRBJ2-3; TRBD1 agrees at 11 bases. V shed 2 bases, J shed 2 bases, and the junction held 6 bases outside the gene matches. CDR3 size: 17 residues.

The gene calls are TRBV7-8 and TRBJ1-4; D perhaps matches TRBD1 (6 bases). The CDR3 covers 14 residues. Germline V gene sequence: CDR1 SGHVS, CDR2 FQNEAQ. Deletions cut 5 bases from V and 6 bases from J, with 13 bases between. CDR3 DNA sequence: TGTGCCAGCAGCCTTCAGACAGGCTATGAAAAACTGTTTTTT. Amino acids: CASSLQTGYEKLFF.

Notes on this clonotype: A read error may explain this, as a much larger clone is one base away. V gene TRBV7-2 combines with J gene TRBJ2-4; 10 nucleotides line up with TRBD1. The CDR3 has 14 residues. Germline V gives CDR1 SGHTA, CDR2 FQGNSA. With 5 bases clipped from V and 12 bases from J, the junction kept 10 bases outside the gene matches. The CDR3 coding sequence is TGTGCCAGCAGCACCCTGACGACAGGGGGCAGTCAGTACTTC. Protein: CASSTLTTGGSQYF.

The sample holds many counts of this clonotype. The chain links TRBV20-1 to TRBJ1-5; unclear D gene. The CDR3 has 13 residues. Trimming took 0 bases from V and 3 from J, leaving 6 bases between them. Germline V gives CDR1 DFQATT, CDR2 SNEGSKA (reference sequence). CDR3 sequence: CSARDLINQPQHF. The CDR3 DNA reads TGCAGTGCTAGAGATTTGATCAATCAGCCCCAGCATTTT.

This clonotype showed up many times. The V call is TRBV7-8, the J call TRBJ2-7; TRBD2 matches at 8 bases. CDR3 size: 11 residues. Trimming cost V 5 bases and J 9 bases; bases outside gene matches: 3. Germline CDR1 SGHVS, CDR2 FQNEAQ. DNA for the CDR3: TGTGCCAGCAGCCGGCGGGGGGCGCAGTACTTC. It yields the protein CASSRRGAQYF.

The genes are TRBV18 and TRBJ2-2, with 7 bases lining up with TRBD1. Germline CDR1 is KGHSH and CDR2 is LQKENI. The CDR3 covers 14 residues. With V trimmed by 3 bases and J by 3 bases, 1 base remained unmatched. CDR3: CASSPGTDTGELFF. The CDR3 DNA is TGTGCCAGCTCACCCGGGACAGACACCGGGGAGCTGTTTTTT.

The chain combines TRBV6-5 with TRBJ1-2, with D unclear. The CDR3 sequence is 15 residues long. Trimming stripped 0 bases from V and 3 bases from J, with 11 bases between. Per the germline V gene, CDR1 is MNHEY and CDR2 is SVGAGI. The CDR3 spells CASSYSPLTDYGYTF. CDR3 DNA: TGTGCCAGCAGTTACTCGCCCCTAACGGACTATGGCTACACCTTC.

This clonotype came up many times. The chain is built from TRBV28 and TRBJ1-1, with TRBD1 identical over 8 bases. Germline values: CDR1 MDHEN, CDR2 SYDVKM. There are 17 residues in the CDR3. The V segment lost 1 base and the J segment 10 bases; nucleotides outside the gene matches: 17. The CDR3 sequence: CASSLYLATGVRGGAFF. Here the CDR3 DNA reads TGTGCCAGCAGTTTATATCTGGCGACAGGGGTGCGCGGTGGAGCTTTCTTT.

The chain joins TRBV6-1 to TRBJ2-4; D is unresolved. V lost 6 bases, J lost 0 bases, and 6 bases lay in between. The CDR3 runs 13 residues. The V gene's germline CDR1 is MNHNS and CDR2 SASEGT. The CDR3 sequence: CASRQLAKNIQYF. CDR3 in DNA: TGTGCCAGCAGGCAGCTAGCCAAAAACATTCAGTACTTC.

The genes are TRBV5-8 and TRBJ2-3; the D gene is possibly TRBD2 (5 bases). The CDR3 consists of 13 residues. Germline loops: CDR1 SGHTS, CDR2 YDEGEE. V shed 4 bases and J shed 7 bases, with 13 bases lying between them. The CDR3 DNA is TGTGCCAGCAGCCCGGCGGGCATTTATACGCAGTATTTT. Its translation: CASSPAGIYTQYF.

This clonotype was counted ten times or more. V gene TRBV5-1 combines with J gene TRBJ1-1; D remains unclear. The germline V gene encodes CDR1 SGHRS and CDR2 YFSETQ. CDR3 length: 16 amino acids. Trimming removed 0 bases from V and 0 bases from J, with 12 bases in between. CDR3 sequence: CASSLDSSNVNTEAFF. In DNA form, the CDR3 reads TGCGCCAGCAGCTTGGACAGCAGTAACGTGAACACTGAAGCTTTCTTT.

This clonotype appeared a few times. V usage is TRBV6-1 and J usage is TRBJ2-1, with a possible D match to TRBD2 (5 bases). This CDR3 spans 13 amino acids. Trimming pared 6 bases from V and 7 bases from J, leaving 13 bases between. Germline V lookup: CDR1 MNHNS, CDR2 SASEGT. The CDR3 nucleotides are TGTGCCAGCAGCCGGGATCCGGTGAATGAGCAGTTCTTC. Amino acid sequence: CASSRDPVNEQFF.

This clonotype was found a few times. The chain couples TRBV5-1 to TRBJ2-1; 14 nucleotides align to TRBD2. This CDR3 comprises 15 residues. Germline V CDR1 and CDR2: SGHRS, YFSETQ. The ends lost 4 bases at V and 8 bases at J; junction bases unmatched: 5. CDR3 residues: CASSPGLAGVDEQFF. The CDR3 DNA follows: TGCGCCAGCAGCCCGGGACTAGCGGGAGTCGATGAGCAGTTCTTC.

This clonotype was counted ten times or more. The chain recombines TRBV28 with TRBJ2-3; D unclear. V lost 3 bases and J lost 4, with 8 bases in between. The CDR3 sequence is 13 residues long. From germline, CDR1 is MDHEN and CDR2 SYDVKM. The CDR3 sequence: CASSFRMSDTQYF. CDR3 nucleotides: TGTGCCAGCAGTTTCCGAATGTCAGATACGCAGTATTTT.

The V gene is TRBV5-1, the J gene TRBJ2-7; 9 positions match TRBD1. V gave up 1 base and J gave up 6 bases; unmatched junction bases: 2. This CDR3 is built from 13 residues. Germline V lookup: CDR1 SGHRS, CDR2 YFSETQ. The CDR3: CASSLRGQGEQYF. CDR3 coding DNA: TGCGCCAGCAGCTTGAGGGGACAGGGCGAGCAGTACTTC.